The 32 T cell receptor beta chains below all came from one sample that was sequenced in a study of T cell responses to AZD1222 COVID-19 vaccine. The repertoire was sequenced with immunoSEQ multiplex PCR; TCRdb's copy has only in-frame clones and lacks some. Here the sample spans 150,000 or so clones, under 95% being singletons. Material: peripheral blood, obtained 28 days after the second AZD1222 dose. These TCRs come from an adult who received the AZD1222 COVID-19 vaccine.

This chain joins TRBV19 and TRBJ2-7; the match to TRBD2 covers 11 bases. Germline V gene data show CDR1 as LNHDA and CDR2 as SQIVND (reference sequence). CDR3 length equals 15 residues. Unmatched junction bases numbered 2, after V lost 2 bases and J lost 2 bases. As DNA, the CDR3 is TGTGCCAGTAGTATATCTAGCGGGGGGCCCTACGAGCAGTACTTC. It specifies CASSISSGGPYEQYF. Variable domain in full (rest from reference TRBV19 and TRBJ2-7): DGGITQSPKYLFRKEGQNVTLSCEQNLNHDAMYWYRQDPGQGLRLIYYSQIVNDFQKGDIAEGYSVSREKKESFPLTVTSAQKNPTAFYLCASSISSGGPYEQYFGPGTRLTVT.

J is TRBJ2-7 and V is TRBV5-1; D call uncertain. This CDR3 has 16 amino acids. Trimming shortened V by 7 bases and J by 3 bases, and 23 bases separated the two germline ends. Germline V gene lookup returns CDR1 SGHRS and CDR2 YFSETQ. Here the CDR3 DNA reads TGCGCCAGCGGCGTGAACTCCGGGCCTCCAGACTACGAGCAGTACTTC. Residues: CASGVNSGPPDYEQYF.

The genes are TRBV5-1 and TRBJ1-2; 7 nucleotides match TRBD1. CDR3 size: 12 residues. Per the germline V gene, CDR1 is SGHRS and CDR2 is YFSETQ. The junction had 4 bases not matched to a gene; V was cut back by 5 bases and J by 6 bases. The CDR3 coding sequence is TGCGCCAGCAGTTACGACAGGGATGGCTACACCTTC. Encoded protein: CASSYDRDGYTF.

V and J are TRBV5-1 and TRBJ1-4, with 8 nucleotides matching TRBD1. This CDR3 spans 15 amino acids. Trimming removed 3 bases from V and 4 bases from J; junction bases left unmatched: 5. CDR1 is SGHRS and CDR2 is YFSETQ in the germline V gene. For the CDR3, the DNA is TGCGCCAGCAGCTCAAGGACAGGGAATAATGAAAAACTGTTTTTT. This sequence encodes CASSSRTGNNEKLFF.

The rearrangement uses TRBV29-1 and TRBJ2-1; TRBD2 might be the D (6 bases). CDR1 and CDR2 (germline): SQVTM, ANQGSEA. V was trimmed by 0 bases and J by 8 bases, leaving 14 bases between them. The CDR3 extends over 14 amino acids. CDR3 region: CSVEEPGLRDEQFF. The CDR3 nucleotides read TGCAGCGTTGAAGAACCGGGACTTAGGGATGAGCAGTTCTTC.

The rearrangement links TRBV19 to TRBJ2-5, with 8 bases lining up with TRBD1. This CDR3 is 13 amino acids long. Germline CDR1 and CDR2: LNHDA and SQIVND (reference sequence). Trimming cost V 6 bases and J 5 bases; bases outside gene matches: 5. CDR3 residues: CASRRTGSETQYF. CDR3 sequence (DNA): TGTGCCAGTAGGAGGACAGGGAGCGAGACCCAGTACTTC.

This clone was detected only once. This sequence joins TRBV5-4 and TRBJ2-2, with D unresolved. The germline V gene encodes CDR1 SGHNT and CDR2 YYREEE (reference sequence). The V gene lost 0 bases and the J gene lost 7 bases, with 4 bases spanning the gap. There are 12 residues in the CDR3. CDR3 DNA sequence: TGTGCCAGCAGCTTGGTCGGCGGGGAGCTGTTTTTT. Translated: CASSLVGGELFF. The full variable domain, completed using reference TRBV5-4 and TRBJ2-2, is ETGVTQSPTHLIKTRGQQVTLRCSSQSGHNTVSWYQQALGQGPQFIFQYYREEENGRGNFPPRFSGLQFPNYSSELNVNALELDDSALYLCASSLVGGELFFGEGSRLTVL.

The chain joins TRBV10-3 to TRBJ2-3; 7 bases are a match to TRBD2. Germline V lookup: CDR1 ENHRY, CDR2 SYGVKD. This CDR3 is built from 16 residues. With 5 bases clipped from V and 3 bases from J, the junction kept 11 bases outside the gene matches. In DNA form, the CDR3 reads TGTGCCATCAGTCTCAATTTCGAGCGGGATACAGATACGCAGTATTTT. Protein product: CAISLNFERDTDTQYF.

The gene calls are TRBV28 and TRBJ2-3; TRBD2 agrees at 10 bases. The ends lost 4 bases at V and 4 bases at J; junction bases unmatched: 5. The CDR3 is 15 residues long. The germline V gene has CDR1 MDHEN and CDR2 SYDVKM. The CDR3 DNA follows: TGTGCCAGCAGTTCCAGCCTAGCGGGAGCAGATACGCAGTATTTT. Its translation: CASSSSLAGADTQYF.

V and J are TRBV27 and TRBJ2-7; tentatively, D is TRBD2 (6 bases). Between the trimmed V and J ends, which lost 5 bases and 1 base, there was a span of 15 bases. CDR1 MNHEY and CDR2 SMNVEV come from the germline V gene (reference sequence). The CDR3 is 15 residues long. CDR3: CASSPLGAGSYEQYF. CDR3 nucleotide sequence: TGTGCCAGCAGTCCCCTAGGGGCGGGATCCTACGAGCAGTACTTC.

J is TRBJ1-2 and V is TRBV27; tentatively, D is TRBD1 (5 bases). The germline V and J ends were trimmed by 3 bases and 7 bases, with 15 bases remaining between them. CDR3 length equals 14 residues. CDR1 and CDR2 (germline): MNHEY, SMNVEV (reference sequence). For the CDR3, the DNA is TGTGCCAGCAGTTTTCAGGGCCCCCGAGGTGGCTACACCTTC. Translation: CASSFQGPRGGYTF.

The chain is built from TRBV3-1 (or the pseudogene TRBV3-2) and TRBJ2-3, with D perhaps TRBD2 (5 bases). Trimming shortened V by 3 bases and J by 2 bases, and 9 bases separated the two germline ends. The CDR3 spans 14 residues. Germline V CDR1 and CDR2: LGHDT, YNNKEL (reference sequence). The CDR3 loop reads CASSQAGVTDTQYF. DNA for the CDR3: TGTGCCAGCAGCCAGGCCGGGGTCACAGATACGCAGTATTTT.

V is TRBV5-4 and J is TRBJ2-7; possibly TRBD1 for D (6 bases). V dropped 4 bases and J dropped 3 bases, with 26 bases sitting between them. The V gene's germline CDR1 is SGHNT and CDR2 YYREEE (reference sequence). The CDR3 loop spans 18 amino acids. CDR3 coding DNA: TGTGCCAGCAGCCTACTACCGGCAGGGGCTAGCCGGTACTACGAGCAGTACTTC. It codes for CASSLLPAGASRYYEQYF.

The count of this clone is one. The chain has TRBV6-1 and TRBJ1-1; TRBD1 aligns across 7 bases. The CDR3 sequence is 16 residues long. V lost 4 bases, J lost 0 bases, and 8 bases stayed unmatched. Germline V CDR1 and CDR2: MNHNS, SASEGT. In nucleotides, the CDR3 is TGTGCCAGCAGTGCCAGGACAGGTCCCATGAACACTGAAGCTTTCTTT. Protein: CASSARTGPMNTEAFF.

This rearrangement joins TRBV28 to TRBJ1-2; a possible D gene is TRBD1 (5 bases). Germline assignment: CDR1 MDHEN and CDR2 SYDVKM. V lost 2 bases and J lost 1, with 8 bases in between. The CDR3 is 14 residues long. CDR3 loop: CASSLNRNNYGYTF. CDR3 sequence (DNA): TGTGCCAGCAGTTTAAACAGGAATAACTATGGCTACACCTTC.

V usage is TRBV6-1 and J usage is TRBJ2-2; 9 bases map to TRBD2. The CDR3 loop spans 16 amino acids. After removal of 1 base from V and 7 bases from J, the junction contained 7 bases not matched to a gene. Germline CDR1 reads MNHNS; CDR2 reads SASEGT. This CDR3 is CASSEGSGRKVGELFF. The DNA of the CDR3 is TGTGCCAGCAGTGAAGGCAGCGGGAGGAAGGTCGGGGAGCTGTTTTTT.

This clone appeared once. Other DNA sequences in the sample encode the same CDR3. The chain employs TRBV6-5 and TRBJ1-1; 10 nucleotides line up with TRBD1. There are 15 residues in the CDR3. CDR1 is MNHEY, CDR2 SVGAGI, per germline. Losses at the gene ends were 6 bases for V and 1 base for J; bases not matched to a gene: 5. The CDR3 bases are TGTGCCAGCAGCCGCCGGGACAGGGGGAACACTGAAGCTTTCTTT. Encoded protein: CASSRRDRGNTEAFF.

The genes are TRBV5-1 and TRBJ1-6; no clear D gene. The CDR3 is 15 residues long. Germline V lookup: CDR1 SGHRS, CDR2 YFSETQ. Trimming shortened V by 4 bases and J by 6 bases, and 14 bases separated the two germline ends. CDR3 in DNA: TGCGCCAGCAGCCGCACCCGGGCCGGTAATTCACCCCTCCACTTT. It is translated as CASSRTRAGNSPLHF. The entire variable domain, with the rest obtained from reference TRBV5-1 and TRBJ1-6, is as follows: KAGVTQTPRYLIKTRGQQVTLSCSPISGHRSVSWYQQTPGQGLQFLFEYFSETQRNKGNFPGRFSGRQFSNSRSEMNVSTLELGDSALYLCASSRTRAGNSPLHFGNGTRLTVT.

This CDR3 reads CASSHGTGGSLKLFF. In DNA form, the CDR3 reads TGCGCCAGCAGCCACGGGACAGGGGGCAGTTTGAAACTGTTTTTT. The V and J genes are TRBV5-1 and TRBJ1-4, with 12 bases fitting TRBD1. Trimming cost V 4 bases and J 11 bases; bases outside gene matches: 9. The CDR3 loop spans 15 amino acids. The V gene's germline CDR1 is SGHRS and CDR2 YFSETQ.

The rearrangement links TRBV7-2 to TRBJ1-6; no clear D gene. This CDR3 has 15 amino acids. V lost 6 bases and J lost 4, with 13 bases in between. Germline V gene sequence: CDR1 SGHTA, CDR2 FQGNSA. CDR3: CASRPVRLYNSPLHF. In nucleotides, the CDR3 is TGTGCCAGCAGGCCCGTACGGCTGTATAATTCACCCCTCCACTTT. Filled out from reference TRBV7-2 and TRBJ1-6, the complete variable domain reads GAGVSQSPSNKVTEKGKDVELRCDPISGHTALYWYRQSLGQGLEFLIYFQGNSAPDKSGLPSDRFSAERTGGSVSTLTIQRTQQEDSAVYLCASRPVRLYNSPLHFGNGTRLTVT.

J is TRBJ1-6 and V is TRBV27; 7 positions match TRBD1. The CDR3 covers 18 residues. Germline V gene sequence: CDR1 MNHEY, CDR2 SMNVEV (reference sequence). Trimming removed 5 bases from V and 6 bases from J; junction bases left unmatched: 16. This CDR3 is CASSPSGQESIFNSPLHF. The CDR3 nucleotides read TGTGCCAGCAGTCCCTCAGGACAGGAATCAATCTTTAATTCACCCCTCCACTTT.

The chain recombines TRBV5-8 with TRBJ1-4, with unresolved D. V was pared by 0 bases and J by 7 bases, with 7 bases between. This CDR3 has 13 residues. Germline V gene lookup returns CDR1 SGHTS and CDR2 YDEGEE. The CDR3 DNA follows: TGTGCCAGCAGCTTGGAAGGATCTGAAAAACTGTTTTTT. It translates to CASSLEGSEKLFF.

V and J are TRBV9 and TRBJ2-1; 7 nucleotides agree with TRBD1. The V segment lost 4 bases and the J segment 8 bases; nucleotides outside the gene matches: 6. This CDR3 has 13 residues. Germline-derived CDR1 and CDR2 are SGDLS and YYNGEE. CDR3 sequence reads: CASSKQGSHEQFF. The CDR3 DNA reads as TGTGCCAGCAGCAAACAGGGGAGCCATGAGCAGTTCTTC.

This clone was seen a single time. V gene TRBV7-3 combines with J gene TRBJ2-5; 11 nucleotides match TRBD1. CDR1 is SGHTA and CDR2 is FQGTGA in the germline V gene. J gave up 4 bases and V 5 bases, and 3 bases lay outside the gene matches. The CDR3 has 14 amino acids. The DNA for the CDR3 is TGTGCCAGCAGCAGGACAGGGGGCTCAGAGACCCAGTACTTC. Translation: CASSRTGGSETQYF.

This clone is a singleton in its sample. The CDR3, as DNA: TGTGCCAGCAGCCGAGGGCCGATCACCGGGGAGCTGTTTTTT. Its translation is CASSRGPITGELFF. The chain is built from TRBV7-9 and TRBJ2-2; possible D gene TRBD2, 5 bases. V lost 5 bases and J 4 bases, leaving 11 bases between the germline ends. CDR3 length: 14 amino acids. CDR1 is SEHNR, CDR2 FQNEAQ, per germline (reference sequence).

The chain is built from TRBV3-1 (or the pseudogene TRBV3-2) and TRBJ2-7; tentatively, D is TRBD1 (5 bases). The CDR3 sequence is 13 residues long. CDR1 and CDR2 (germline): LGHDT, YNNKEL (reference sequence). Trimming pared 5 bases from V and 3 bases from J, leaving 11 bases between. The CDR3 sequence: CASSRGLSYEQYF. The CDR3 DNA reads as TGTGCCAGCAGCAGGGGCCTTAGCTACGAGCAGTACTTC.

The chain combines TRBV10-3 with TRBJ1-2; D is uncertain. CDR1 and CDR2 from the germline V gene are ENHRY and SYGVKD. The CDR3 is 13 amino acids. Trimming took off 0 bases at V and 7 bases at J, with 9 bases between the two ends. The CDR3 bases are TGTGCCATCAGTGAGTCCTTAAGGTCTGGCTACACCTTC. Protein sequence: CAISESLRSGYTF.

The rearrangement joins TRBV3-1 (or the pseudogene TRBV3-2) to TRBJ1-5; TRBD1 is a possible D gene (6 bases). There are 14 residues in the CDR3. Per germline, CDR1 LGHDT and CDR2 YNNKEL (reference sequence). V lost 2 bases to trimming and J lost 4 bases, with 9 bases between them. In DNA form, the CDR3 reads TGTGCCAGCAGCCAATGGACAGTTAATCAGCCCCAGCATTTT. It translates to CASSQWTVNQPQHF.

The chain combines TRBV6-5 with TRBJ1-2; 7 nucleotides align to TRBD1. Germline trimming cut 7 bases from V and 4 bases from J; bases unmatched to any gene: 9. This CDR3 comprises 14 residues. Per germline, CDR1 MNHEY and CDR2 SVGAGI. The CDR3, as DNA: TGTGCCAGCACCCCTACAGGGGAGGGCTATGGCTACACCTTC. Its translation is CASTPTGEGYGYTF.

This clone was observed a single time. V and J are TRBV2 and TRBJ2-1; D not certain. This CDR3 spans 13 amino acids. The germline CDR1 and CDR2 sequences are SNHLY and FYNNEI. V shed 3 bases and J shed 6 bases, with 9 bases lying between them. CDR3: CASSDPASNEQFF. The CDR3 DNA sequence: TGTGCCAGCAGTGACCCTGCTAGCAATGAGCAGTTCTTC. Variable domain in full (rest from reference TRBV2 and TRBJ2-1): EPEVTQTPSHQVTQMGQEVILRCVPISNHLYFYWYRQILGQKVEFLVSFYNNEISEKSEIFDDQFSVERPDGSNFTLKIRSTKLEDSAMYFCASSDPASNEQFFGPGTRLTVL.

The rearrangement uses TRBV4-2 and TRBJ1-5; 10 positions agree with TRBD1. The CDR3 runs to 17 residues. Trimming took 1 base from V and 4 from J; bases not matched to a gene: 7. From germline, CDR1 is LGHNA and CDR2 YNFKEQ. The CDR3 loop reads CASSQVYGTGVNQPQHF. The DNA of the CDR3 is TGTGCCAGCAGCCAAGTCTACGGGACAGGGGTAAATCAGCCCCAGCATTTT.

V and J are TRBV3-1 (or the pseudogene TRBV3-2) and TRBJ1-4, with 7 bases aligning to TRBD1. V shed 1 base and J 8 bases; nucleotides not matched to a gene: 10. The CDR3 has 16 residues. The germline V gene has CDR1 LGHDT and CDR2 YNNKEL (reference sequence). For the CDR3, the DNA is TGTGCCAGCAGCCAAGTCTCCAGGGGGGGAGGGGAAAAACTGTTTTTT. It yields the protein CASSQVSRGGGEKLFF.